A selection of T cell receptor beta chains follows, all from one sample in a study of identical twins. A single record per CDR3 protein comes from TCRdb applying MiXCR to the 5' RACE reads. This sample yields about 200,000 distinct CDR3 sequences, of which roughly 10% are seen a single time; about 5% belongs to the top ten. Sequenced: memory (CD45RO+) T cells sorted from blood. The receptors derive from a woman aged 18-29 years in good health. The CDR3 runs from the conserved cysteine through the conserved F or W. D genes are given only for firm matches. The size field is filled for only some rows; it gives once, few, many or a size class.

d_call: NA; clone_size: NA; j_call: TRBJ1-6; v_call: TRBV2; cdr3_aa: CASSEMVSGNSPLHF; cdr3_nt: TGTGCCAGCAGTGAAATGGTATCGGGTAATTCACCCCTCCACTTT
d_call: TRBD1; clone_size: NA; j_call: TRBJ2-7; v_call: TRBV15; cdr3_aa: CATSREKGGVYEQYF; cdr3_nt: TGTGCCACCAGCAGAGAAAAAGGGGGCGTCTACGAGCAGTACTTC
d_call: NA; clone_size: NA; j_call: TRBJ1-1; v_call: TRBV20-1; cdr3_aa: CSAVGAEAFF; cdr3_nt: TGCAGTGCCGTTGGGGCTGAAGCTTTCTTT
d_call: TRBD2; clone_size: NA; j_call: TRBJ2-5; v_call: TRBV20-1; cdr3_aa: CSATWGSGVQETQYF; cdr3_nt: TGCAGTGCTACCTGGGGTAGCGGGGTACAAGAGACCCAGTACTTC
d_call: NA; clone_size: NA; j_call: TRBJ1-4; v_call: TRBV6-5; cdr3_aa: CASSSTSGAKLFF; cdr3_nt: TGTGCCAGCAGTTCGACCTCGGGGGCAAAACTGTTTTTT
d_call: NA; clone_size: NA; j_call: TRBJ2-5; v_call: TRBV3-1; cdr3_aa: CASSQDPAVRETQYF; cdr3_nt: TGTGCCAGCAGCCAAGATCCTGCAGTTCGAGAGACCCAGTACTTC
d_call: NA; clone_size: few; j_call: TRBJ1-1; v_call: TRBV7-9; cdr3_aa: CASSLEATGEAFF; cdr3_nt: TGTGCCAGCAGCTTAGAGGCGACAGGTGAAGCTTTCTTT
d_call: NA; clone_size: few; j_call: TRBJ1-1; v_call: TRBV20-1; cdr3_aa: CSARSTAEDTEAFF; cdr3_nt: TGCAGTGCTAGATCGACAGCCGAGGACACTGAAGCTTTCTTT
d_call: NA; clone_size: many; j_call: TRBJ2-4; v_call: TRBV20-1; cdr3_aa: CSARVGTPRIQYF; cdr3_nt: TGCAGTGCTAGAGTGGGGACACCTAGAATTCAGTACTTC
d_call: TRBD2; clone_size: many; j_call: TRBJ2-1; v_call: TRBV6-2/TRBV6-3; cdr3_aa: CASRWAGVYNEQFF; cdr3_nt: TGTGCCAGCAGATGGGCGGGGGTCTACAATGAGCAGTTCTTC
d_call: NA; clone_size: NA; j_call: TRBJ2-7; v_call: TRBV11-3; cdr3_aa: CASSLVGQGNYEQYF; cdr3_nt: TGTGCCAGCAGCTTAGTGGGGCAGGGGAACTACGAGCAGTACTTC